This TCR beta chain emerged from a study of CD8+CD57+ T cells in acquired aplastic anemia. Genomic DNA provided the template from which TCR beta VDJ and CDR3 profiles were obtained. Via MiXCR, TCRdb re-called the reads, giving one row per CDR3 protein. Of more than 250,000 distinct CDR3 sequences detected, approximately 57% appear once; the ten largest clones hold roughly 8%. This CDR3 contains 11 residues. Trimming took off 8 bases at V and 4 bases at J, with 5 bases between the two ends. Worth noting for this clonotype: This may arise from a read error, as a much more abundant clone is one base away.

This chain links TRBV12-3 or TRBV12-4 with TRBJ2-2; D gene ambiguous. Sequenced material: sorted CD4+, CD8+, or CD8+CD57+ T cells (not recorded which) from PBMCs. This TCR derives from a human donor with severe aplastic anemia or a healthy control (not recorded which). Here the CDR3 reads CASRTTGELFF. The CDR3 bases are TGTGCCAGCCGCACCACCGGGGAGCTGTTTTTT.